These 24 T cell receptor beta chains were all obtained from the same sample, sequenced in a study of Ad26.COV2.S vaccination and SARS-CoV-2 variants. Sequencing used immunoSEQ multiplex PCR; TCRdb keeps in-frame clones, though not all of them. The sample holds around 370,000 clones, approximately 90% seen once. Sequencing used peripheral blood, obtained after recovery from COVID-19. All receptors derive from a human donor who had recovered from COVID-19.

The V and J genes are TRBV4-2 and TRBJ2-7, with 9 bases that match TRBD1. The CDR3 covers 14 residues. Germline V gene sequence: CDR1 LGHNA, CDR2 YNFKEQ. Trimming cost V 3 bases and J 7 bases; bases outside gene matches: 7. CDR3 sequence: CASSHVGTGPEQYF. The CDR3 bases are TGTGCCAGCAGCCATGTAGGGACAGGGCCGGAGCAGTACTTC.

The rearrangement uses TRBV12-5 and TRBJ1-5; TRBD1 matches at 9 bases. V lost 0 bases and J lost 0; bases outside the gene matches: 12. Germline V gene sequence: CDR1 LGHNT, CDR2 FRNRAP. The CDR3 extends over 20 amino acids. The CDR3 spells CASGLVPRTGERDSNQPQHF. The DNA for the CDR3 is TGTGCTAGTGGTTTGGTGCCCCGGACAGGGGAAAGGGATAGCAATCAGCCCCAGCATTTT.

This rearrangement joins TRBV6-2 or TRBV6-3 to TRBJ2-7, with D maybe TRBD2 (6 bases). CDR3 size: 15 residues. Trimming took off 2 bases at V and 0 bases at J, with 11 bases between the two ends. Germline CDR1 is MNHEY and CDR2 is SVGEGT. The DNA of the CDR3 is TGTGCCAGCAGTTACGGGGGGACTCCCTCCTACGAGCAGTACTTC. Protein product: CASSYGGTPSYEQYF.

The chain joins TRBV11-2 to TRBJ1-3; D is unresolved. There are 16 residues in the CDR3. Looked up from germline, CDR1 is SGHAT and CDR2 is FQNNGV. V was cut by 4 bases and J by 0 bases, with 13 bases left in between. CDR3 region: CASSSLPPGSGNTIYF. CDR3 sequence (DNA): TGTGCCAGCAGCTCTCTGCCTCCAGGCTCTGGAAACACCATATATTTT. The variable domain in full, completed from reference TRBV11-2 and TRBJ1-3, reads EAGVAQSPRYKIIEKRQSVAFWCNPISGHATLYWYQQILGQGPKLLIQFQNNGVVDDSQLPKDRFSAERLKGVDSTLKIQPAKLEDSAVYLCASSSLPPGSGNTIYFGEGSWLTVV.

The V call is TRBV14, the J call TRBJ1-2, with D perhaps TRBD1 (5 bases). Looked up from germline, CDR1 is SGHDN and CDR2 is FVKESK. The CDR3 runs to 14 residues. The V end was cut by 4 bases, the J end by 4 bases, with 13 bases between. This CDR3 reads CASSPDRWGYGYTF. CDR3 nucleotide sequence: TGTGCCAGCAGCCCCGACAGATGGGGCTATGGCTACACCTTC.

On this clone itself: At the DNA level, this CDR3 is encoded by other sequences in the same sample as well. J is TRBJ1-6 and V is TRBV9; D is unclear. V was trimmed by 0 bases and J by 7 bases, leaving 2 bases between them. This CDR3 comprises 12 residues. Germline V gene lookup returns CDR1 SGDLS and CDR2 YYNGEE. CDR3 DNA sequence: TGTGCCAGCAGCGTAGGAAATTCACCCCTCCACTTT. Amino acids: CASSVGNSPLHF.

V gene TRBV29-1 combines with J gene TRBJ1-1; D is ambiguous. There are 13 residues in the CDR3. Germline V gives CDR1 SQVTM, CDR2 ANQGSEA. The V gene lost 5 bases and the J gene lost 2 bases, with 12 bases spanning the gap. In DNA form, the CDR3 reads TGCAGCGTTCACGGCAGAACTAACACTGAAGCTTTCTTT. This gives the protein CSVHGRTNTEAFF.

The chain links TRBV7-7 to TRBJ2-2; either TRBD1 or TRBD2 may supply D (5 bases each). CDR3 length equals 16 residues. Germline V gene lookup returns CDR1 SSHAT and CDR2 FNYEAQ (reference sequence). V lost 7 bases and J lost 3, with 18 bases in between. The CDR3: CASTAGGVTYTGELFF. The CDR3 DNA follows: TGTGCCAGCACCGCTGGGGGTGTTACTTACACCGGGGAGCTGTTTTTT. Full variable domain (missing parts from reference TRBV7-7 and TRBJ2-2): GAGVSQSPRYKVTKRGQDVTLRCDPISSHATLYWYQQALGQGPEFLTYFNYEAQPDKSGLPSDRFSAERPEGSISTLTIQRTEQRDSAMYRCASTAGGVTYTGELFFGEGSRLTVL.

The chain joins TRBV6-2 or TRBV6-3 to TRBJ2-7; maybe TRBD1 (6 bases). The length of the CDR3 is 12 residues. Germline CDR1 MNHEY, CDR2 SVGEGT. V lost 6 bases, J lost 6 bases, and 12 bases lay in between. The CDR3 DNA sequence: TGTGCCAGCAGCCATGGGACATCCGAGCAGTACTTC. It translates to CASSHGTSEQYF.

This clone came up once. The CDR3: CATGDENNEQFF. DNA for the CDR3: TGTGCCACCGGGGACGAAAACAATGAGCAGTTCTTC. The genes are TRBV10-3 and TRBJ2-1, with D possibly being TRBD1 or TRBD2 (5 bases each). From germline, CDR1 is ENHRY and CDR2 SYGVKD. The CDR3 contains 12 residues. The V gene lost 10 bases and the J gene lost 5 bases, with 12 bases spanning the gap.

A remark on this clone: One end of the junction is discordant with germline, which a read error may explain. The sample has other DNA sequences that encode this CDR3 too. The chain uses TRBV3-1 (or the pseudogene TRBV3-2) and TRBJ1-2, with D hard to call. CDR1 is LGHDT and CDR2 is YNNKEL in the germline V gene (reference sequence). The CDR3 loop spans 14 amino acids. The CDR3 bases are TGCGCCAGCAGCCGTGGTGCAGCTAACTATGGCTACACCTTC. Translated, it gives CASSRGAANYGYTF.

The CDR3 sequence: CASSPRGRIMNTEAFF. The DNA for the CDR3 is TGTGCCAGCAGCCCCCGGGGCAGGATTATGAACACTGAAGCTTTCTTT. The rearrangement links TRBV7-8 to TRBJ1-1, with TRBD1 as a possible D gene (5 bases). Germline V gene data show CDR1 as SGHVS and CDR2 as FQNEAQ. The CDR3 contains 16 residues. V was shortened by 5 bases and J by 0 bases, with 16 bases between the two germline ends.

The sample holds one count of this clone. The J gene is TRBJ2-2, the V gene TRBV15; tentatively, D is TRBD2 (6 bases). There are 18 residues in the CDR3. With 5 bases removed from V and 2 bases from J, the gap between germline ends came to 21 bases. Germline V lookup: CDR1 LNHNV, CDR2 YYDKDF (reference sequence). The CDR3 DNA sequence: TGTGCCACCAGCTCCCCCCCGACCGGCGGGGAAAACACCGGGGAGCTGTTTTTT. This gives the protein CATSSPPTGGENTGELFF. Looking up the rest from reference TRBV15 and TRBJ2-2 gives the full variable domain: DAMVIQNPRYQVTQFGKPVTLSCSQTLNHNVMYWYQQKSSQAPKLLFHYYDKDFNNEADTPDNFQSRRPNTSFCFLDIRSPGLGDTAMYLCATSSPPTGGENTGELFFGEGSRLTVL.

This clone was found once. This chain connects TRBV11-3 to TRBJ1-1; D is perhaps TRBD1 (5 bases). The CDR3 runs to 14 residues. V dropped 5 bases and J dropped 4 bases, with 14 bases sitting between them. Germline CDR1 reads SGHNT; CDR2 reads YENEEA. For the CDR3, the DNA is TGTGCCAGCAGCCGGGGGGTCCAGGGCACTGAAGCTTTCTTT. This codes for CASSRGVQGTEAFF. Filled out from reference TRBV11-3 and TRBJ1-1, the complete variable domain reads EAGVVQSPRYKIIEKKQPVAFWCNPISGHNTLYWYLQNLGQGPELLIRYENEEAVDDSQLPKDRFSAERLKGVDSTLKIQPAELGDSAVYLCASSRGVQGTEAFFGQGTRLTVV.

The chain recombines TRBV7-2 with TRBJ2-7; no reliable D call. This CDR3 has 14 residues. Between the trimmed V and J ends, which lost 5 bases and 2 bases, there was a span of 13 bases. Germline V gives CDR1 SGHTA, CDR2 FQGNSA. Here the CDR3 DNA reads TGTGCCAGCAGCCCGTCCAGTCAAGCCTACGAGCAGTACTTC. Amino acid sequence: CASSPSSQAYEQYF.

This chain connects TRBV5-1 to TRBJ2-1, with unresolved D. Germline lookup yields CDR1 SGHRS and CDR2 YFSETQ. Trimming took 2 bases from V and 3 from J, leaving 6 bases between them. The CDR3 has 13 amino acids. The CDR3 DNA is TGCGCCAGCAGCTTTAACAGCTACAATGAGCAGTTCTTC. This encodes CASSFNSYNEQFF. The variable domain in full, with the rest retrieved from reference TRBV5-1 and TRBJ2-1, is KAGVTQTPRYLIKTRGQQVTLSCSPISGHRSVSWYQQTPGQGLQFLFEYFSETQRNKGNFPGRFSGRQFSNSRSEMNVSTLELGDSALYLCASSFNSYNEQFFGPGTRLTVL.

The CDR3 reads CASSPPGRAEKLFF. In nucleotides, the CDR3 is TGTGCCAGCAGCCCCCCGGGTCGGGCTGAAAAACTGTTTTTT. The V and J genes are TRBV9 and TRBJ1-4, with unresolved D. Trimming took off 4 bases at V and 7 bases at J, with 14 bases between the two ends. This CDR3 has 14 residues. Germline V lookup: CDR1 SGDLS, CDR2 YYNGEE.

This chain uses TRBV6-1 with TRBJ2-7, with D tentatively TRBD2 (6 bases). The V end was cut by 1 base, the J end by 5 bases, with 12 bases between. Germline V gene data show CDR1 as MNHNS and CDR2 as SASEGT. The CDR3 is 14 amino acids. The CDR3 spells CASSEVGGEDEQYF. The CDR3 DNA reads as TGTGCCAGCAGTGAAGTCGGAGGGGAGGACGAGCAGTACTTC.

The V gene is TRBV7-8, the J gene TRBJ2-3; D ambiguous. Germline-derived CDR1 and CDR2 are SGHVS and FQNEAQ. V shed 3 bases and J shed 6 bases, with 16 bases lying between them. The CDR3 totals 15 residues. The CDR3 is CASSFAATTVDTQYF. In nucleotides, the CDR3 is TGTGCCAGCAGCTTCGCCGCCACTACGGTGGATACGCAGTATTTT.

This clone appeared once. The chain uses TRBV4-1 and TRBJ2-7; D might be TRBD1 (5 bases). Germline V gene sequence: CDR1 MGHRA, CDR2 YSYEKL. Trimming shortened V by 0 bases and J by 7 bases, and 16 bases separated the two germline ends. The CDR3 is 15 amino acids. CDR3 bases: TGCGCCAGCAGCCAAGATACCAGGGTGGCGTGGGAGCAGTACTTC. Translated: CASSQDTRVAWEQYF.

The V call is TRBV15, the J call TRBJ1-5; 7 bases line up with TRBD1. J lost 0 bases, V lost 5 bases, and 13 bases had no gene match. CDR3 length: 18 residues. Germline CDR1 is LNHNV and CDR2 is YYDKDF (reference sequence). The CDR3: CATSLTRDRSNSNQPQHF. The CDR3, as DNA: TGTGCCACCAGCCTTACCCGGGACAGAAGCAATAGCAATCAGCCCCAGCATTTT.

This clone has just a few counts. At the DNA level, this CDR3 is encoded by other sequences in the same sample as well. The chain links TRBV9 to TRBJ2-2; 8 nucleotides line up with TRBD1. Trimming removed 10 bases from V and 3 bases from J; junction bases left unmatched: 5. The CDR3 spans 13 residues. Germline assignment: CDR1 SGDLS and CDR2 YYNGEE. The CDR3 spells CASHRGDTGELFF. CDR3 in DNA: TGTGCCTCCCACAGGGGGGACACCGGGGAGCTGTTTTTT.

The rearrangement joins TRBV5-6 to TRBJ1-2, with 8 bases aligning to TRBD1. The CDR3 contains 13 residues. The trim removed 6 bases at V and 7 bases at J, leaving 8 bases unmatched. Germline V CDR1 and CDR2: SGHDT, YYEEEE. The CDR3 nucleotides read TGTGCCAGCACCGGACAGGGAGGCGGTGGCTACACCTTC. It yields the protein CASTGQGGGGYTF.

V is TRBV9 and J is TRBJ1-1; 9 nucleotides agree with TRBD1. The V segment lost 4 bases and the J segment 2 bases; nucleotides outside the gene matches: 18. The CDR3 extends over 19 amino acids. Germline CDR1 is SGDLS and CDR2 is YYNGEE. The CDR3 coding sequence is TGTGCCAGCAGCCCTATTACTCCCGACAGGGGGAGCCCCAACACTGAAGCTTTCTTT. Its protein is CASSPITPDRGSPNTEAFF. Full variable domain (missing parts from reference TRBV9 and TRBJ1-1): DSGVTQTPKHLITATGQRVTLRCSPRSGDLSVYWYQQSLDQGLQFLIQYYNGEERAKGNILERFSAQQFPDLHSELNLSSLELGDSALYFCASSPITPDRGSPNTEAFFGQGTRLTVV.